The 25 T cell receptor beta chains reported below all come from one sample, sequenced in a study of T cells in Graves' hyperthyroidism and ophthalmopathy (dated by TCRdb to about 2019). Library preparation used multiplex PCR. Sequenced using an Illumina HiSeq 2000. Amplification of TCR beta CDR3 regions was carried out from RNA transcripts. The TCR CDR3 was subjected to a first round of RT-PCR using the HTBI primer set and the Qiagen OneStep RT-PCR kit. TCRdb reprocessing: public reads trimmed at Q25 with fastp, clones called with MiXCR, in-frame beta chains kept. Identical CDR3 proteins give one entry, which carries the most common genes and DNA. Recorded for this sample are about 520,000 distinct CDR3 sequences; approximately 24% of them occurred a single time. About 10% of the sample is taken by the ten largest. Sequencing was carried out using blood. The receptors shown here come from a woman aged 25-40 years with Graves' ophthalmopathy.

The genes are TRBV7-9 and TRBJ1-1; D call uncertain. V was shortened by 1 base and J by 7 bases, with 10 bases between the two germline ends. This CDR3 is 13 amino acids long. Germline V gene lookup returns CDR1 SEHNR and CDR2 FQNEAQ (reference sequence). Here the CDR3 reads CASSLEELDEAFF. The CDR3 nucleotides read TGTGCCAGCAGCTTAGAGGAACTAGATGAAGCTTTCTTT.

This clonotype occurred many times. V is TRBV12-3 or TRBV12-4 and J is TRBJ2-2; no clear D gene. There are 16 residues in the CDR3. The ends were cut back, 3 bases at V and 7 bases at J, with 18 bases in the middle. CDR3 amino acids: CASSLGSRGRFGELFF. CDR3 sequence (DNA): TGTGCCAGCAGTTTGGGGTCCCGAGGACGGTTCGGGGAGCTGTTTTTT.

This clonotype showed up many times. The V call is TRBV12-3 or TRBV12-4, the J call TRBJ1-1; no reliable D call. The CDR3 has 12 residues. Trimming took off 6 bases at V and 5 bases at J, with 10 bases between the two ends. CDR3 loop: CASRPLRTEAFF. CDR3 bases: TGTGCCAGCAGACCCCTACGGACTGAAGCTTTCTTT.

This clonotype was seen more than once but under ten times. The rearrangement uses TRBV4-1 and TRBJ2-6; D is unresolved. In germline, CDR1 is MGHRA, CDR2 YSYEKL. Trimming cost V 3 bases and J 0 bases, with 9 bases left between them. This CDR3 spans 16 amino acids. Here the CDR3 reads CASSQQHNSGANVLTF. CDR3 nucleotide sequence: TGCGCCAGCAGCCAGCAACATAACTCTGGGGCCAACGTCCTGACTTTC.

This clonotype occurred many times. The gene calls are TRBV12-3 or TRBV12-4 and TRBJ2-2, with 10 bases fitting TRBD2. The CDR3 spans 14 residues. J gave up 8 bases and V 4 bases, and 4 bases lay outside the gene matches. CDR3 protein: CASSSPTSGGELFF. CDR3 sequence (DNA): TGTGCCAGCAGTTCCCCGACTAGCGGGGGGGAGCTGTTTTTT.

The rearrangement links TRBV6-1 to TRBJ1-1, with a possible D match to TRBD1 (6 bases). With 5 bases removed from V and 7 bases from J, the gap between germline ends came to 14 bases. Germline V CDR1 and CDR2: MNHNS, SASEGT. This CDR3 comprises 13 residues. The CDR3 is CASSLTGRDEAFF. The CDR3 DNA reads TGTGCCAGCAGTCTTACAGGGCGGGATGAAGCTTTCTTT.

This clonotype has only a few counts. This chain connects TRBV5-1 to TRBJ2-5; D ambiguous. Trimming removed 0 bases at V and 1 base at J, with 10 bases between. The CDR3 length is 15 residues. Germline CDR1 is SGHRS and CDR2 is YFSETQ. The CDR3 DNA is TGCGCCAGCAGCTTGGCCAAGGTCGGCCAAGAGACCCAGTACTTC. Protein sequence: CASSLAKVGQETQYF.

Ten or more counts support this clonotype. This chain uses TRBV30 with TRBJ1-2; D not resolved. Trimming pared 0 bases from V and 7 bases from J, leaving 6 bases between. Looked up from germline, CDR1 is GTSNPN and CDR2 is SVGIG (reference sequence). The CDR3 contains 11 residues. As DNA, the CDR3 is TGTGCCTGGAGTGTACCTGCTGGCTACACCTTC. Amino acids: CAWSVPAGYTF.

The sample holds many counts of this clonotype. In DNA, the CDR3 is TGTGCCAGCAGTTTATACGGGACAGTCTCCTACGAGCAGTACTTC. As protein: CASSLYGTVSYEQYF. The gene calls are TRBV12-3 or TRBV12-4 and TRBJ2-7, with 7 bases lining up with TRBD1. The trim removed 2 bases at V and 0 bases at J, leaving 4 bases unmatched. This CDR3 is 15 amino acids long.

The rearrangement joins TRBV7-2 to TRBJ2-2; D perhaps matches TRBD1 (6 bases). CDR3 length: 14 residues. The germline gives CDR1 SGHTA, CDR2 FQGNSA. Trimming shortened V by 1 base and J by 5 bases, and 8 bases separated the two germline ends. The CDR3 protein is CASSLVTGTGELFF. CDR3 nucleotide sequence: TGTGCCAGCAGCTTAGTAACAGGGACCGGGGAGCTGTTTTTT.

This clonotype turned up a few times. The rearrangement joins TRBV20-1 to TRBJ2-7; D unresolved. Trimming removed 3 bases at V and 3 bases at J, with 12 bases between. Germline loops: CDR1 DFQATT, CDR2 SNEGSKA (reference sequence). This CDR3 contains 13 residues. CDR3 nucleotide sequence: TGCAGTGCTAGGACGGAATTTCTCTACGAGCAGTACTTC. Protein: CSARTEFLYEQYF.

This clonotype has at least ten counts. One end of the junction fails to match germline, which may point to a read error. J is TRBJ2-7 and V is TRBV6-1; no clear D. In germline, CDR1 is MNHNS, CDR2 SASEGT. CDR3 length equals 15 residues. DNA for the CDR3: TGCGCCAGCAGTGAAGATTCGGCACCTTCTACGGAGCAGTACTTC. Protein: CASSEDSAPSTEQYF.

Details on this clonotype: A read error is possible here, since a much larger clone lies one base away. V and J are TRBV12-3 or TRBV12-4 and TRBJ2-2; tentatively, D is TRBD1 (6 bases). This CDR3 has 14 amino acids. Trimming stripped 6 bases from V and 6 bases from J, with 14 bases between. As DNA, the CDR3 is TGTGCCAGCAGAAACGACAGGACCCCCGGGGAGCTGTTTTTT. Protein: CASRNDRTPGELFF.

This clonotype was counted ten times or more. This chain uses TRBV6-2 or TRBV6-3 with TRBJ2-5; 8 bases are a match to TRBD1. This CDR3 has 13 residues. J was trimmed by 5 bases and V by 7 bases; bases with no gene match: 6. In germline, CDR1 is MNHEY, CDR2 SVGEGT. This CDR3 reads CASTGQGWETQYF. The CDR3 coding sequence is TGTGCCAGCACCGGACAGGGATGGGAGACCCAGTACTTC.

This clonotype is a singleton in its sample. V usage is TRBV11-1 and J usage is TRBJ1-2; a weak D match, TRBD1 (5 bases). V lost 5 bases, J lost 2 bases, and 12 bases lay in between. Germline assignment: CDR1 SGHAT and CDR2 FQDESV (reference sequence). The CDR3 is 14 amino acids. The CDR3 DNA is TGTGCCAGCAGCCCCATTGAGGGGAACTATGGCTACACCTTC. Protein sequence: CASSPIEGNYGYTF.

The sample holds many counts of this clonotype. The junction shows a germline mismatch at one end, possibly a read error. In nucleotides, the CDR3 is TGCGCCAGCAGCCAAGGGGATCAGCCCCAGCATTTT. It yields the protein CASSQGDQPQHF. This chain uses TRBV3-1 with TRBJ1-5; a weak D match, TRBD1 (5 bases). Germline-derived CDR1 and CDR2 are LGHDT and YNNKEL (reference sequence). There are 12 residues in the CDR3.

This clonotype was detected ten times or more. This chain connects TRBV6-1 to TRBJ1-5; maybe TRBD1 (6 bases). This CDR3 is 14 amino acids long. V was shortened by 6 bases and J by 0 bases, with 9 bases between the two germline ends. CDR1 is MNHNS and CDR2 is SASEGT in the germline V gene. The CDR3 is CASSRTDSNQPQHF. CDR3 coding DNA: TGTGCCAGCAGCCGGACAGATAGCAATCAGCCCCAGCATTTT.

There are many counts of this clonotype. The gene calls are TRBV9 and TRBJ1-2, with D uncertain. V dropped 3 bases and J dropped 5 bases, with 8 bases sitting between them. The CDR3 sequence is 12 residues long. Germline loops: CDR1 SGDLS, CDR2 YYNGEE. CDR3 loop: CASSGWIYGYTF. CDR3 DNA: TGTGCCAGCAGCGGATGGATATATGGCTACACCTTC.

This sequence joins TRBV27 and TRBJ1-2, with a possible D match to TRBD1 (5 bases). The CDR3 loop spans 14 amino acids. The germline V gene encodes CDR1 MNHEY and CDR2 SMNVEV (reference sequence). Between the trimmed V and J ends, which lost 0 bases and 6 bases, there was a span of 11 bases. CDR3 sequence: CASSLSGTVDGYTF. The CDR3 DNA is TGTGCCAGCAGTTTATCGGGGACGGTTGATGGCTACACCTTC.

On this clonotype: A much larger clone lies one base from this, so it may be a read error. The J gene is TRBJ1-3, the V gene TRBV20-1; tentatively, D is TRBD1 (6 bases). The CDR3 consists of 14 residues. V was pared by 3 bases and J by 0 bases, with 9 bases between. Looked up from germline, CDR1 is DFQATT and CDR2 is SNEGSKA (reference sequence). The CDR3 DNA sequence: TGCAGTGCTAGGGGACACATCTCTGGAAACACCATATATTTT. It yields the protein CSARGHISGNTIYF.

The V and J genes are TRBV7-3 and TRBJ2-2, with D hard to call. CDR1 is SGHTA and CDR2 is FQGTGA in the germline V gene. V was shortened by 5 bases and J by 14 bases, with 15 bases between the two germline ends. The length of the CDR3 is 12 residues. The CDR3 DNA reads as TGTGCCAGCAGCCCCGGACCTTCTGAACTGTTTTTT. Its protein product is CASSPGPSELFF.

In this sample, this clonotype turned up a few times. This chain links TRBV2 with TRBJ2-7; 10 nucleotides align to TRBD1. CDR1 and CDR2 (germline): SNHLY, FYNNEI. V was pared by 6 bases and J by 3 bases, with 8 bases of the junction left unmatched. This CDR3 has 15 amino acids. As DNA, the CDR3 is TGTGCCAGCAGAGCGGACAGGGGGACTTTCTACGAGCAGTACTTC. Encoded protein: CASRADRGTFYEQYF.

This chain joins TRBV4-1 and TRBJ1-2, with D uncertain. V was trimmed by 1 base and J by 2 bases, leaving 11 bases between them. Germline lookup yields CDR1 MGHRA and CDR2 YSYEKL. The CDR3 runs 15 residues. The CDR3 sequence is CASSQGEVPNYGYTF. In nucleotides, the CDR3 is TGCGCCAGCAGCCAAGGGGAGGTTCCCAACTATGGCTACACCTTC.

This clonotype appeared a few times. In nucleotides, the CDR3 is TGTGCCAGCAGTTTAGGGAGTCAGGGAGTATATGGCTACACCTTC. Residues: CASSLGSQGVYGYTF. This rearrangement joins TRBV12-3 or TRBV12-4 to TRBJ1-2; possible D gene TRBD1, 5 bases. The CDR3 covers 15 residues. The ends were cut back, 1 base at V and 5 bases at J, with 14 bases in the middle.

This clonotype was observed at least ten times. The CDR3: CSAEQGNYGYTF. The CDR3, as DNA: TGCAGTGCTGAACAGGGGAACTATGGCTACACCTTC. The rearrangement uses TRBV20-1 and TRBJ1-2, with 7 nucleotides matching TRBD1. The CDR3 is made up of 12 amino acids. Trimming took 5 bases from V and 2 from J; bases not matched to a gene: 2. Looked up from germline, CDR1 is DFQATT and CDR2 is SNEGSKA (reference sequence).